This T cell receptor (beta chain) was obtained from a study of regulatory and conventional T cells in RAG deficiency. CDR1 is LNHDA and CDR2 is SQIVND in the germline V gene (reference sequence). V shed 10 bases and J shed 10 bases, with 17 bases lying between them. This CDR3 comprises 12 residues. Clones were sequenced by immunoSEQ multiplex PCR, and TCRdb holds only the in-frame ones, with some missing. The sample yields around 30,000 clones, 90% seen once. A note on this clone: The antigen is not known.

Study results and limitations: Shorter CDR3s in all patient subsets; >80% Treg-Tconv overlap in Omenn.

These records were also assigned to another study, of regulatory T cells. From that study: The PCR used 52 TRBV and 13 TRBJ primers. In patients, unique TRB V-J pairs were restricted and V/J usage skewed, especially in Tregs.

The receptor comes from a human donor in good health. Specimen: CD8+ T cells sorted from blood. The gene calls are TRBV19 and TRBJ2-1; no definite D call. This CDR3 reads CATRWAHGEQFF. DNA for the CDR3: TGTGCCACCCGGTGGGCCCATGGGGAGCAGTTCTTC. Complete variable domain (other parts from reference TRBV19 and TRBJ2-1): DGGITQSPKYLFRKEGQNVTLSCEQNLNHDAMYWYRQDPGQGLRLIYYSQIVNDFQKGDIAEGYSVSREKKESFPLTVTSAQKNPTAFYLCATRWAHGEQFFGPGTRLTVL.